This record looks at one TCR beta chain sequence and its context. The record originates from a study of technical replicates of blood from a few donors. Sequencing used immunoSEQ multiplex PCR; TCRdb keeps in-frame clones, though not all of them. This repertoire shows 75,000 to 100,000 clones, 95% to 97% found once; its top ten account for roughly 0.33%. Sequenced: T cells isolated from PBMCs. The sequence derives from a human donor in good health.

This CDR3 is CSGYRRDTEAFF. The CDR3 nucleotides are TGCAGCGGCTACCGTCGGGACACTGAAGCTTTCTTT. The V call is TRBV29-1, the J call TRBJ1-1, with D hard to call. V dropped 7 bases and J dropped 3 bases, with 12 bases sitting between them. Germline loops: CDR1 SQVTM, CDR2 ANQGSEA. There are 12 residues in the CDR3.